This record covers a single T cell receptor beta chain. V shed 0 bases, J shed 5 bases, and the junction held 6 bases outside the gene matches. CDR1 and CDR2 (germline): LNHDA, SQIVND (reference sequence). The CDR3 is 16 residues long. The data originate from a study of blood T cell repertoires in COVID-19. About the study: The United States, Italy and Spain supplied acute and convalescent COVID-19 samples. Sample material is recorded as cDNA or gDNA derived from T cells, B-cell-depleted T cells, or PBMCs.

Per the original methods: Counts of nucleated cells, estimated from reference gene primer amplification, were obtained. Profiled with immunoSEQ multiplex PCR; TCRdb holds only in-frame clones, not every one. V, J and clone size derive from that table, while D and trimming were established from the DNA sequence. The sample has about 45,000 clones, 70% to 80% seen once. The specimen sequenced was peripheral blood. The source is a woman aged 70-85 years with acute or convalescent COVID-19. The chain is built from TRBV19 and TRBJ1-5, with 8 bases aligning to TRBD1. In DNA, the CDR3 is TGTGCCAGTAGTATAGAAGGCGGGACAGGAGATCAGCCCCAGCATTTT. This translates into CASSIEGGTGDQPQHF.